This TCR beta chain was profiled in a study of T cells in Graves' hyperthyroidism and ophthalmopathy (dated by TCRdb to the late 2010s). Looking at the study overall: To identify distinguishing TCR V-J signatures, a discovery cohort of about a hundred patients was used, comprising 40 to 45 with Graves' ophthalmopathy and around 60 with stable Graves' hyperthyroidism. Prospective prediction of ophthalmopathy was tested in an independent validation cohort of some 20 hyperthyroidism patients and 15 to 17 patients who later progressed to ophthalmopathy. The 75 to 100 discovery patients were randomly split 7:3 into training and test sets. The study also compared thyroid tissue and blood T-cell repertoires from roughly 6 Graves' hyperthyroidism patients. Once sampling was done, hyperthyroidism patients were given methimazole at a starting dose of 30 mg daily, whereas ophthalmopathy patients were given high-dose intravenous methylprednisolone. TCR Vbeta CDR3 sequencing of roughly 140 peripheral blood samples (more than 40 ophthalmopathy, approximately 80 hyperthyroidism and approximately 17 progressor patients) is reported in the paper.

Amplification of TCR beta CDR3 regions was carried out from RNA transcripts. For the first round of RT-PCR on the TCR CDR3, the HTBI primer set was used together with the Qiagen OneStep RT-PCR kit. A second multiplex PCR round built the libraries, followed by size selection and purification. Paired-end sequencing of the libraries was performed with 100 bp reads on an Illumina HiSeq2000. The paper's data handling went like this. SOAPnuke was used to process the raw data, removing reads that contained adapters or uncalled bases, had a mean Phred below 15, or lacked an exact match to the constant primer or identifier. High-quality paired reads were merged with COPE v1.2.5, and unique nucleotide sequences were defined as clonotypes. MiTCR v1.1 was used to align clonotypes to the IMGT TRBV, TRBD and TRBJ reference segments. The analysis was restricted to V-J combinations with a frequency above 0.0001, which together covered just over 98% of the repertoires. A TCS score was defined as the ratio of F50 (clonal expansion) to E x V (chaos), with BLOSUM62-based TCRdist applied between CDR3 peptides within each V-J. Welch's t-statistics and random forest reduced several hundred V-J features to under 15, which were used in a naive Bayes classifier (R e1071). Thyroid-blood repertoire similarity was quantified with the Morisita-Horn index. The public reads were run again by TCRdb, first through fastp at Q25 and then through MiXCR, and only productive beta chains were kept. Records with the same CDR3 protein are collapsed into one entry carrying the most frequent genes and DNA. The V and J calls reflect TCRdb's pipeline rather than the authors' work. The sample records around 660,000 distinct CDR3 sequences, roughly 46% of which are singletons. Of the sample, about 7.7% is held by the ten largest clones.

Any patient with an uncontrolled infection, another autoimmune disease, pregnancy or lactation was excluded. Diagnoses relied on clinical symptoms, serum thyroxine and TRAb, thyroid ultrasound and orbital computed tomography. Trizol reagent was used to extract total RNA, and RNA quality was then checked on an Agilent 2100 Bioanalyzer. Comments on this clonotype: The antigen it recognizes is unknown. No base qualities exist here, and no much larger clone lies one base off it.

What the study reported, not specific to this receptor: Most expanded thyroid clonotypes (frequency above 0.001) were also found in blood, which suggests that blood repertoires may mirror thyroid immune responses. Sample size was not statistically predetermined, and investigators were not blinded to group allocation. In validation, progression to ophthalmopathy was predicted by the model with 70.59% sensitivity and about 72% specificity, a median of around 5.9 months before onset. A model built on a 13 V-J signature distinguished ophthalmopathy from stable hyperthyroidism, reaching 87.88% sensitivity and 81.08% specificity in cross-validation and 80%/75% in testing.

The sample was peripheral blood or thyroid tissue (not recorded which). This receptor was taken from an adult man with Graves' disease, either hyperthyroidism or ophthalmopathy (not recorded which).

The sequence in DNA is TGTGCCAGCACCCTGCGGGGGAACACCGGGGAGCTGTTTTTT. It specifies CASTLRGNTGELFF. The rearranged chain carries TRBV7-9 and TRBJ2-2; the D segment could be TRBD2, given 6 matching bases. At the junction V is shortened by 7 bases and J by 1 base, with 10 bases in between. The CDR3 runs 14 amino acids, cysteine and phenylalanine included. Kept here is only the CDR3 DNA, which spans 42 bases and is read in frame from base 1. CDR1 and CDR2 are read off the germline V gene (reference sequence) as SEHNR and FQNEAQ.